This TCR beta chain came from a study of CD8+ T cells in alopecia areata. Study-level findings and limits: A large proportion of expanded lesional clones were detected persisting in scalp and blood during tofacitinib.

Extracted from the samples, RNA was reverse transcribed into cDNA to serve as the sequencing template. Here immunoSEQ multiplex PCR was the method, and the copy in TCRdb shows in-frame clones only, minus some. The sample includes about 220,000 clones, around 57% of them seen just once. A note on this clone: Its antigen is still unknown.

Described treatment: oral pan-JAK inhibitor, 5-10 mg twice daily. Trimming pared 8 bases from V and 3 bases from J, leaving 11 bases between. The CDR3 length is 11 residues. The germline gives CDR1 GTSNPN, CDR2 SVGIG (reference sequence). This receptor was taken from a human donor with alopecia areata. The sample here was CD4+ T cells sorted from blood, taken at week 4, from a patient treated with tofacitinib. The chain links TRBV30 to TRBJ2-7; tentative D call: TRBD2 (5 bases). DNA of the CDR3: TGTGCCCGAGACGGGGACTACGAGCAGTACTTC. This gives the protein CARDGDYEQYF.